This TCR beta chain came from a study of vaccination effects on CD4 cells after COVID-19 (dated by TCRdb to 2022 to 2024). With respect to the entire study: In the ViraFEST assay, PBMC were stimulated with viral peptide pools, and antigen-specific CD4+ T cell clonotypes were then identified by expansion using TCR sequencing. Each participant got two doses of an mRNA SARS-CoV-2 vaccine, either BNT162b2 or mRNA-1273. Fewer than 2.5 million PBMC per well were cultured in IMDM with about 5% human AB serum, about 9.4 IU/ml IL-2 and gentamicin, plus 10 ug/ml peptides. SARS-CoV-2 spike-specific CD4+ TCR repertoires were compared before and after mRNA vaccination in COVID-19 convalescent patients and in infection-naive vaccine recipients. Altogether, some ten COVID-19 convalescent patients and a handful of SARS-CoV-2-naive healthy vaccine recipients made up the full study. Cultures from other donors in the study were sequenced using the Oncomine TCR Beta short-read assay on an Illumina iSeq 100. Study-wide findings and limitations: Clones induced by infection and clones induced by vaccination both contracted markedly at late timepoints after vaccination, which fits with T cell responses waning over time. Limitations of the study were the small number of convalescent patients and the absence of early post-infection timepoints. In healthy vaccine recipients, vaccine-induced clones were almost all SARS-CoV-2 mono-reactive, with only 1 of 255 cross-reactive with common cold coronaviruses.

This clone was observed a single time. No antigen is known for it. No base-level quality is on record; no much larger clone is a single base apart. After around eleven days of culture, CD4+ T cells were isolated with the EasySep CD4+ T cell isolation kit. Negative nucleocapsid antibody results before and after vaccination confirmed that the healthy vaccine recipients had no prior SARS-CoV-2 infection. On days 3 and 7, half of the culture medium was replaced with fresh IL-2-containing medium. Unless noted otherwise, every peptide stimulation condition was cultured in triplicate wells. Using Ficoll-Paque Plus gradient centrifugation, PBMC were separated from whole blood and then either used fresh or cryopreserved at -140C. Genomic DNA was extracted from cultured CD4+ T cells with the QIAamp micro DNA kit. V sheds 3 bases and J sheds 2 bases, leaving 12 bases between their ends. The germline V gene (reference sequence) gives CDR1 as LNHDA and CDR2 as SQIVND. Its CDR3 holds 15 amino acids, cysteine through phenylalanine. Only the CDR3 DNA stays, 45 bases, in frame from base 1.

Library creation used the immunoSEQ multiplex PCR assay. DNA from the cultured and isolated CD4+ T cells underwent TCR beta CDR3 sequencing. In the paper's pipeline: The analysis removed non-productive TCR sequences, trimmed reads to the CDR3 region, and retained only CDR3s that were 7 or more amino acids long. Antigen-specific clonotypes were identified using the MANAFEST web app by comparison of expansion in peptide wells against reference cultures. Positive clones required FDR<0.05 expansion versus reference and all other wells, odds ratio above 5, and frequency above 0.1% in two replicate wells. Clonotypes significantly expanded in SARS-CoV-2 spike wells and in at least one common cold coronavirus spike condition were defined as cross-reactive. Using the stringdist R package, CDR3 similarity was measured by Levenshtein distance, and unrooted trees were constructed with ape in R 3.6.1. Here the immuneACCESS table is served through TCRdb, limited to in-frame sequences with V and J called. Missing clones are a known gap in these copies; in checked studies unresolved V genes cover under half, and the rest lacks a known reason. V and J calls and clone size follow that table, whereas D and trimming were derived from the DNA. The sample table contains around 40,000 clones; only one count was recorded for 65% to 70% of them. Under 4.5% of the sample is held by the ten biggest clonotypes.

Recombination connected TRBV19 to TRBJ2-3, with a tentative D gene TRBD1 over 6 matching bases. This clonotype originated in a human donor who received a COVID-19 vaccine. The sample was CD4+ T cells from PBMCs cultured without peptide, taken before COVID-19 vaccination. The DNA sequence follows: TGTGCCAGTAGTATGGACAGTATAGACACAGATACGCAGTATTTT. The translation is CASSMDSIDTDTQYF.